This TCR beta chain derives from a study of T cell changes during pregnancy in multiple sclerosis. This table comes from immunoSEQ multiplex PCR, and its TCRdb copy is limited to in-frame clones, with some not included. The sample lists approximately 23,000 clones; approximately 89% were seen once. Germline V lookup: CDR1 MNHEY, CDR2 SVGAGI. The CDR3 covers 14 residues. Trimming pared 0 bases from V and 7 bases from J, leaving 13 bases between. The sample consisted of CD4+ T cells from peripheral blood mononuclear cells, taken after pregnancy. This sequence joins TRBV6-5 and TRBJ2-7; TRBD1 is a possible D gene (6 bases). This receptor was obtained from a female donor in good health, enrolled as a control in a pregnancy study. The CDR3 is CASSYSGATGEQYF. CDR3 sequence (DNA): TGTGCCAGCAGTTACTCGGGGGCCACTGGGGAGCAGTACTTC.